This T cell receptor (beta chain) was profiled in a study of T cell repertoires in cytomegalovirus infection. Across the whole study: Public TCR beta signatures marked donors with CMV infection and the matching HLA.

TCRdb recomputed calls from the reads with MiXCR, one row per CDR3 protein. The data contain about 280,000 distinct CDR3 sequences, under 25% of them singletons. Overall study results and limits: In two of eight donors, the top clonotype was HLA-C-restricted CMV-specific.

A word on this clonotype: Its antigen remains unknown.

Trimming removed 4 bases from V and 10 bases from J; junction bases left unmatched: 18. CDR1 is SGHRS, CDR2 YFSETQ, per germline. The length of the CDR3 is 16 residues. Sequenced material: cultured PBMCs, taken from culture after CMV antigen stimulation. This rearrangement joins TRBV5-1 to TRBJ2-7, with 9 bases fitting TRBD1. The TCR comes from a human donor in good health (CMV status not recorded). Some clones in this sample may be carry-over from other donors' samples. The CDR3 loop is CASSQISGTGSVYQYF. The DNA of the CDR3 is TGCGCCAGCAGCCAGATTTCCGGGACAGGGTCGGTCTATCAGTACTTC. The full variable domain, rest sourced from reference TRBV5-1 and TRBJ2-7, is KAGVTQTPRYLIKTRGQQVTLSCSPISGHRSVSWYQQTPGQGLQFLFEYFSETQRNKGNFPGRFSGRQFSNSRSEMNVSTLELGDSALYLCASSQISGTGSVYQYFGPGTRLTVT.